A selection of T cell receptor beta chains follows, all from one sample in a study of T cell responses to AZD1222 COVID-19 vaccine. Assay: immunoSEQ multiplex PCR; the TCRdb copy retains only in-frame clones and omits some. Of tens of thousands of clones listed, about nine tenths were seen once; the top ten hold roughly 5.9%. Sequences were derived from peripheral blood, sampled 28 days after the second AZD1222 dose. The receptors originated from an adult who received the AZD1222 COVID-19 vaccine. Both conserved end residues are part of each CDR3. Fields, in order: J gene, V gene, CDR3 length, D gene, clone size, CDR3 protein, CDR3 DNA. The D gene is left open where the match is weak. The listing skips clone size in some rows; elsewhere it reads once, few, many or a size class.

J: TRBJ1-2
V: TRBV19
length: 14
D: .
size: .
CDR3: CASSILGTNYGYTF
DNA: TGTGCCAGTAGTATTTTGGGGACTAACTATGGCTACACCTTC

J: TRBJ1-5
V: TRBV30
length: 13
D: .
size: once
CDR3: CAWSVGGTQPQHF
DNA: TGTGCCTGGAGTGTGGGGGGGACCCAGCCCCAGCATTTT

J: TRBJ1-2
V: TRBV12-3/TRBV12-4
length: 12
D: .
size: .
CDR3: CASTRANYGYTF
DNA: TGTGCCAGCACGAGAGCTAACTATGGCTACACCTTC

J: TRBJ1-5
V: TRBV27
length: 15
D: .
size: .
CDR3: CASSGGAGSNQPQHF
DNA: TGTGCCAGCAGTGGGGGGGCGGGGAGCAATCAGCCCCAGCATTTT

J: TRBJ1-3
V: TRBV6-2/TRBV6-3
length: 16
D: .
size: .
CDR3: CASSITGPISGNTIYF
DNA: TGTGCCAGCAGTATCACGGGACCGATCTCTGGAAACACCATATATTTT

J: TRBJ1-1
V: TRBV27
length: 11
D: .
size: .
CDR3: CASSGEAEAFF
DNA: TGTGCCAGCAGTGGGGAGGCTGAAGCTTTCTTT

J: TRBJ1-5
V: TRBV6-2/TRBV6-3
length: 15
D: TRBD1
size: .
CDR3: CASSYLAQGGRPQHF
DNA: TGTGCCAGCAGTTACCTCGCACAGGGGGGCCGGCCCCAGCATTTT

J: TRBJ1-3
V: TRBV18
length: 16
D: TRBD1
size: .
CDR3: CASSPIKGAAGNTIYF
DNA: TGTGCCAGCTCACCAATTAAGGGGGCCGCAGGAAACACCATATATTTT

J: TRBJ2-2
V: TRBV27
length: 14
D: .
size: .
CDR3: CASSWQGRTGELFF
DNA: TGTGCCAGCAGTTGGCAGGGGAGGACCGGGGAGCTGTTTTTT

J: TRBJ2-7
V: TRBV5-1
length: 15
D: TRBD1
size: .
CDR3: CASSYRDRGRDEQYF
DNA: TGCGCCAGCAGCTACCGGGACAGGGGGCGGGACGAGCAGTACTTC

J: TRBJ2-2
V: TRBV29-1
length: 11
D: .
size: once
CDR3: CSVGSTGELFF
DNA: TGCAGCGTTGGAAGCACCGGGGAGCTGTTTTTT

J: TRBJ2-1
V: TRBV7-9
length: 15
D: TRBD1
size: .
CDR3: CASSASDRASNEQFF
DNA: TGTGCCAGCAGCGCTTCAGACAGGGCTAGCAATGAGCAGTTCTTC

J: TRBJ1-5
V: TRBV18
length: 16
D: .
size: .
CDR3: CASSPSLPYSNQPQHF
DNA: TGTGCCAGCTCACCTTCCCTACCATATAGCAATCAGCCCCAGCATTTT

J: TRBJ2-3
V: TRBV24-1
length: 13
D: .
size: .
CDR3: CATSDAGVDTQYF
DNA: TGTGCCACCAGTGATGCAGGGGTAGATACGCAGTATTTT

J: TRBJ1-5
V: TRBV24-1
length: 16
D: TRBD1
size: .
CDR3: CATSDPGTGKNQPQHF
DNA: TGTGCCACCAGTGATCCCGGGACAGGGAAAAATCAGCCCCAGCATTTT

J: TRBJ1-1
V: TRBV5-1
length: 14
D: .
size: once
CDR3: CASSGQGGNTEAFF
DNA: TGCGCCAGCAGCGGCCAGGGTGGGAACACTGAAGCTTTCTTT

J: TRBJ2-3
V: TRBV19
length: 17
D: TRBD2
size: .
CDR3: CASSMRGTSGSTDTQYF
DNA: TGTGCCAGTAGTATGAGAGGGACTAGCGGAAGCACAGATACGCAGTATTTT

J: TRBJ2-1
V: TRBV30
length: 14
D: TRBD1
size: .
CDR3: CAWTLGQGSNEQFF
DNA: TGTGCCTGGACCTTAGGACAGGGAAGCAATGAGCAGTTCTTC

J: TRBJ2-7
V: TRBV19
length: 15
D: .
size: .
CDR3: CASSIHGPGSYEQYF
DNA: TGTGCCAGTAGTATACACGGCCCCGGGTCCTACGAGCAGTACTTC

J: TRBJ2-7
V: TRBV30
length: 13
D: .
size: .
CDR3: CAWDGGHSYEQYF
DNA: TGTGCCTGGGACGGAGGGCACTCCTACGAGCAGTACTTC

J: TRBJ1-2
V: TRBV27
length: 14
D: .
size: .
CDR3: CASSLTSGTYGYTF
DNA: TGTGCCAGCAGCCTAACTTCTGGAACCTATGGCTACACCTTC

J: TRBJ2-1
V: TRBV5-5
length: 13
D: .
size: .
CDR3: CASSSTRGDEQFF
DNA: TGTGCCAGCAGCTCGACGCGAGGGGATGAGCAGTTCTTC

J: TRBJ1-4
V: TRBV18
length: 15
D: .
size: .
CDR3: CASSRTGSVNEKLFF
DNA: TGTGCCAGCTCCCGAACAGGGTCCGTAAATGAAAAACTGTTTTTT

J: TRBJ2-7
V: TRBV11-3
length: 15
D: TRBD1
size: .
CDR3: CASSASGTGGSEQYF
DNA: TGTGCCAGCAGCGCCTCCGGGACAGGGGGTTCCGAGCAGTACTTC

J: TRBJ1-5
V: TRBV19
length: 20
D: TRBD1
size: once
CDR3: CASSIVGQGGAMISNQPQHF
DNA: TGTGCCAGTAGTATAGTGGGACAGGGGGGTGCAATGATCAGCAATCAGCCCCAGCATTTT

J: TRBJ1-5
V: TRBV6-1
length: 16
D: TRBD1
size: .
CDR3: CASSEGSRQGVQPQHF
DNA: TGTGCCAGCAGTGAAGGGTCTCGGCAGGGGGTTCAGCCCCAGCATTTT

J: TRBJ2-1
V: TRBV6-5
length: 12
D: .
size: .
CDR3: CASWRLYNEQFF
DNA: TGTGCCAGCTGGAGACTATACAATGAGCAGTTCTTC

J: TRBJ1-1
V: TRBV9
length: 14
D: .
size: .
CDR3: CASSVGQKETEAFF
DNA: TGTGCCAGCAGCGTTGGACAGAAGGAGACTGAAGCTTTCTTT

J: TRBJ1-2
V: TRBV7-9
length: 14
D: .
size: .
CDR3: CASSLRGGSYGYTF
DNA: TGTGCCAGCAGCTTAAGGGGCGGATCCTATGGCTACACCTTC

J: TRBJ2-3
V: TRBV28
length: 14
D: TRBD1
size: .
CDR3: CASSITGVADTQYF
DNA: TGTGCCAGCAGTATTACAGGGGTAGCAGATACGCAGTATTTT

J: TRBJ1-2
V: TRBV3-1/TRBV3-2
length: 14
D: .
size: .
CDR3: CASSQVPKTNGYTF
DNA: TGTGCCAGCAGCCAAGTGCCGAAAACCAATGGCTACACCTTC

J: TRBJ2-7
V: TRBV6-1
length: 14
D: TRBD1
size: few
CDR3: CASSEPGQAYEQYF
DNA: TGTGCCAGCAGTGAACCGGGACAGGCCTACGAGCAGTACTTC

J: TRBJ2-1
V: TRBV10-2
length: 18
D: TRBD2
size: .
CDR3: CASSGGTSGGVSYNEQFF
DNA: TGCGCCAGCAGTGGAGGGACTAGCGGGGGGGTCTCCTACAATGAGCAGTTCTTC

J: TRBJ2-1
V: TRBV9
length: 15
D: .
size: .
CDR3: CASSDRDGRYNEQFF
DNA: TGTGCCAGCAGCGACCGGGACGGACGATACAATGAGCAGTTCTTC

J: TRBJ1-5
V: TRBV6-1
length: 17
D: .
size: once
CDR3: CASSEAFGGVPDQPQHF
DNA: TGTGCCAGCAGTGAAGCGTTCGGGGGGGTCCCGGATCAGCCCCAGCATTTT

J: TRBJ1-3
V: TRBV28
length: 17
D: TRBD1
size: .
CDR3: CASSLTGTGSSGNTIYF
DNA: TGTGCCAGCAGTTTAACCGGGACAGGGAGCTCTGGAAACACCATATATTTT

J: TRBJ2-2
V: TRBV2
length: 14
D: .
size: .
CDR3: CASSAGRNTGELFF
DNA: TGTGCCAGCAGTGCGGGACGGAACACCGGGGAGCTGTTTTTT

J: TRBJ2-1
V: TRBV12-3/TRBV12-4
length: 12
D: TRBD2
size: .
CDR3: CASRSESGGEFF
DNA: TGTGCCAGCAGGTCCGAGAGCGGGGGGGAGTTCTTC

J: TRBJ1-4
V: TRBV19
length: 15
D: TRBD1
size: .
CDR3: CASSVSGQGAEKLFF
DNA: TGTGCCAGTAGTGTATCGGGACAGGGCGCTGAAAAACTGTTTTTT

J: TRBJ1-1
V: TRBV3-1/TRBV3-2
length: 15
D: .
size: .
CDR3: CASSQPLRDNTEAFF
DNA: TGTGCCAGCAGCCAACCCCTTAGGGATAACACTGAAGCTTTCTTT

J: TRBJ1-3
V: TRBV6-5
length: 14
D: .
size: .
CDR3: CAITRALSGNTIYF
DNA: TGTGCCATCACCCGGGCCCTCTCTGGAAACACCATATATTTT

J: TRBJ2-7
V: TRBV7-6
length: 15
D: TRBD1
size: .
CDR3: CASSPGQGSSYEQYF
DNA: TGTGCCAGCAGCCCGGGACAGGGGAGCTCCTACGAGCAGTACTTC

J: TRBJ2-7
V: TRBV6-5
length: 16
D: .
size: .
CDR3: CASSYSKGRDPYEQYF
DNA: TGTGCCAGCAGTTACTCGAAGGGGCGGGATCCCTACGAGCAGTACTTC

J: TRBJ2-6
V: TRBV6-5
length: 15
D: .
size: .
CDR3: CASSSPFSGANVLTF
DNA: TGTGCCAGCAGTTCCCCCTTCTCTGGGGCCAACGTCCTGACTTTC

J: TRBJ2-1
V: TRBV19
length: 18
D: .
size: .
CDR3: CASLIFPLALSSYNEQFF
DNA: TGTGCCAGCCTCATATTCCCTCTAGCTCTAAGCTCCTACAATGAGCAGTTCTTC

J: TRBJ1-5
V: TRBV5-1
length: 15
D: .
size: .
CDR3: CASREGSHSNQPQHF
DNA: TGCGCCAGCAGGGAAGGCAGCCATAGCAATCAGCCCCAGCATTTT

J: TRBJ2-4
V: TRBV5-4
length: 16
D: TRBD2
size: .
CDR3: CASSAGTSGGANIQYF
DNA: TGTGCCAGCAGTGCCGGGACTAGCGGGGGGGCCAACATTCAGTACTTC

J: TRBJ1-1
V: TRBV24-1
length: 14
D: .
size: once
CDR3: CATKGAPMNTEAFF
DNA: TGTGCCACCAAAGGGGCCCCAATGAACACTGAAGCTTTCTTT

J: TRBJ1-1
V: TRBV27
length: 14
D: .
size: few
CDR3: CASSLSGGNTEAFF
DNA: TGTGCCAGCAGTTTATCGGGGGGGAACACTGAAGCTTTCTTT